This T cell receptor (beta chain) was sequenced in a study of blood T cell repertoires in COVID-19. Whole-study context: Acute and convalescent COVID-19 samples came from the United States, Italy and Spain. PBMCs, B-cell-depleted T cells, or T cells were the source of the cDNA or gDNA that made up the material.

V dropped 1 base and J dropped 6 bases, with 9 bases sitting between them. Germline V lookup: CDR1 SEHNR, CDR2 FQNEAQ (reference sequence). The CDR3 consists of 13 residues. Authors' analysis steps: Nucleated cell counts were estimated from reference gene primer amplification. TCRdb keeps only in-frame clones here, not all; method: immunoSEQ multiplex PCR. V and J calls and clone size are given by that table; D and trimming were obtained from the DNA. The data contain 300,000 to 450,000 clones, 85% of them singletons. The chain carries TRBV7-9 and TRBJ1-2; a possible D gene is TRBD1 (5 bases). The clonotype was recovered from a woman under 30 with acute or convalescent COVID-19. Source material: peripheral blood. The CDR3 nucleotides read TGTGCCAGCAGCTTAGGGACATTCGATGGCTACACCTTC. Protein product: CASSLGTFDGYTF.